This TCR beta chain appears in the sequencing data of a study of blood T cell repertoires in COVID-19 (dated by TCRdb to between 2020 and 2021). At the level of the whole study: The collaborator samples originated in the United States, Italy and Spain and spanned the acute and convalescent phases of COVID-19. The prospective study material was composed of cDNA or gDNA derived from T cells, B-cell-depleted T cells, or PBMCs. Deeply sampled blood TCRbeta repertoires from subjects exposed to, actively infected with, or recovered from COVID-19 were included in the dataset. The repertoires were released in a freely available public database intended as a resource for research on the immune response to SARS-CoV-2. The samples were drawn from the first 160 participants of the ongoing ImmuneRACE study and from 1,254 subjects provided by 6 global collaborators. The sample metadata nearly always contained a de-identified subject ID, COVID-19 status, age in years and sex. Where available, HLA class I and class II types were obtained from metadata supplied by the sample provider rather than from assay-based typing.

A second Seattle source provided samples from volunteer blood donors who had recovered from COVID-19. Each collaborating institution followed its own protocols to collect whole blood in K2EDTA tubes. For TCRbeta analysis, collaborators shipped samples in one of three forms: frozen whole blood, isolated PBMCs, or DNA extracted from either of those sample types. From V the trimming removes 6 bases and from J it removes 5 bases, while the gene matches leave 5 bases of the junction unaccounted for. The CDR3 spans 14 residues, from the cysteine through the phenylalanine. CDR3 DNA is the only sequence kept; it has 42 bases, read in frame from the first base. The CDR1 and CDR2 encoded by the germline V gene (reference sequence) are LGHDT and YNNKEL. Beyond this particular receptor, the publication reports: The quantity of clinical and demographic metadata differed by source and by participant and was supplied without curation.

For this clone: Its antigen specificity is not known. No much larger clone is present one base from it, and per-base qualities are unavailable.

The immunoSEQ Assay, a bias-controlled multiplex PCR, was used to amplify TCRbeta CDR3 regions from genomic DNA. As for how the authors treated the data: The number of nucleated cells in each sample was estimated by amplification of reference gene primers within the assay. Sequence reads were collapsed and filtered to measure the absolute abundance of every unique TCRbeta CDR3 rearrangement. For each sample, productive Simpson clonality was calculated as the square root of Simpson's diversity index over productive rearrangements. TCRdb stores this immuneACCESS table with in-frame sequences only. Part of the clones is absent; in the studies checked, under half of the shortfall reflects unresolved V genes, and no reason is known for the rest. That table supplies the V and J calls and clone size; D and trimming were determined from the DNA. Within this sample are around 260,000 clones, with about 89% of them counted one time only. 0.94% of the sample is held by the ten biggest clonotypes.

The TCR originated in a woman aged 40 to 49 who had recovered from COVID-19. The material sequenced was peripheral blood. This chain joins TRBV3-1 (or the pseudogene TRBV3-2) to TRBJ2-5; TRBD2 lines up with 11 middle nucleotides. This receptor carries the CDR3 CASSLAGGGETQYF. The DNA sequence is TGTGCCAGCAGTCTAGCGGGAGGCGGGGAGACCCAGTACTTC.